This T cell receptor (beta chain) was profiled in a study of OX40 agonist ivuxolimab in advanced cancers. Study-level background: Ivuxolimab, which is an agonistic anti-OX40 (CD134) antibody, was administered to the patients. General study points: Clones of CD4+ and CD8+ blood T cells grew by week 6 at doses of 0.1 to 3.0 mg/kg.

Between the trimmed V and J ends, which lost 1 base and 1 base, there was a span of 7 bases. CDR1 is SEHNR, CDR2 FQNEAQ, per germline (reference sequence). The CDR3 runs 14 residues. Method: immunoSEQ multiplex PCR; TCRdb's copy keeps in-frame clones and lacks some. The sample holds tens of thousands of clones, approximately 80% seen once. Regarding this clone: Antigen specificity is unknown.

The origin of this receptor is an adult with an advanced solid tumor such as melanoma, head and neck, liver or kidney cancer. This chain joins TRBV7-9 and TRBJ2-5; no reliable D call. Sequenced here: CD4+ or CD8+ T cells sorted from blood, sampled in a trial of the OX40 agonist ivuxolimab. The CDR3 sequence is CASSLGVGQETQYF. CDR3 sequence (DNA): TGTGCCAGCAGCTTAGGGGTGGGCCAAGAGACCCAGTACTTC.